This T cell receptor (beta chain) was documented in a study of CD8+ T cells in alopecia areata. Once RNA had been extracted, it was reverse transcribed into cDNA to act as the sequencing template. Clones were read by immunoSEQ multiplex PCR, and TCRdb kept only the in-frame ones, dropping some. The repertoire has 120,000 or so clones, about 50% of them found once; the top ten carry about 10%. From germline, CDR1 is SGHNT and CDR2 YYREEE (reference sequence). J was trimmed by 4 bases and V by 4 bases; bases with no gene match: 5. CDR3 length: 14 amino acids. This TCR was sampled from a human donor with alopecia areata. Material for sequencing was NKG2D-low CD8+ T cells sorted from blood. V usage is TRBV5-4 and J usage is TRBJ2-1, with 7 bases that match TRBD1. This chain's CDR3 is CASSGDRAYNEQFF. The CDR3 bases are TGTGCCAGCAGCGGTGACAGGGCGTACAATGAGCAGTTCTTC.